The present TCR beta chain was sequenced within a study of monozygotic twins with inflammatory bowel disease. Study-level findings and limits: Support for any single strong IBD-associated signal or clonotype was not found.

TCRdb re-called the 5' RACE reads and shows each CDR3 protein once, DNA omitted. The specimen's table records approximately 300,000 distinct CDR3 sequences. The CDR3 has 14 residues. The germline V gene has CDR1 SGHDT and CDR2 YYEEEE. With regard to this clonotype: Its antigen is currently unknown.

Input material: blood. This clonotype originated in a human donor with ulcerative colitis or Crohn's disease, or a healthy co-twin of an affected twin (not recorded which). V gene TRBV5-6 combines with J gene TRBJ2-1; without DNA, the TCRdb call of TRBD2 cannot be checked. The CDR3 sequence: CASSSGTFLGEQFF.